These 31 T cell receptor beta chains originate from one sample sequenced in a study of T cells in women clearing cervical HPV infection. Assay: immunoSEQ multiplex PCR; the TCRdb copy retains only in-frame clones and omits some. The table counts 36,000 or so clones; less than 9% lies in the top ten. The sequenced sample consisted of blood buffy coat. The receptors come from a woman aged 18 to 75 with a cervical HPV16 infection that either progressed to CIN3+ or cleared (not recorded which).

CDR3 region: CASSLLGTGNYEQYF. The part of the CDR3 DNA that was read is TGTGCCAGCAGCTTGCTCGGGACAGGGAACTACGAG. The rearrangement joins TRBV5-5 to TRBJ2-7; TRBD1 matches 9 bases. The read terminates 3 residues before the CDR3 end, so the remaining end is supplied by the germline J gene. Trimming removed 1 base from V and 3 bases from J; junction bases left unmatched: 5. The CDR3 has 15 residues. The germline gives CDR1 SGHKS, CDR2 YYEKEE (reference sequence). Full variable domain (missing parts from reference TRBV5-5 and TRBJ2-7): DAGVTQSPTHLIKTRGQQVTLRCSPISGHKSVSWYQQVLGQGPQFIFQYYEKEERGRGNFPDRFSARQFPNYSSELNVNALLLGDSALYLCASSLLGTGNYEQYFGPGTRLTVT.

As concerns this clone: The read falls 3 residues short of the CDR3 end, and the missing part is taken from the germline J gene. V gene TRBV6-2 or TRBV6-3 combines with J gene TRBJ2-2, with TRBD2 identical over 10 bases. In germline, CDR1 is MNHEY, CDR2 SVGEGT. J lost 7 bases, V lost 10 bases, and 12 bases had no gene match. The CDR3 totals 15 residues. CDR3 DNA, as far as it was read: TGTGCCACCAGACAAGCGGGGGGGCTTGGCGGGGAG. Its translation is CATRQAGGLGGE. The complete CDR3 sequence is CATRQAGGLGGELFF.

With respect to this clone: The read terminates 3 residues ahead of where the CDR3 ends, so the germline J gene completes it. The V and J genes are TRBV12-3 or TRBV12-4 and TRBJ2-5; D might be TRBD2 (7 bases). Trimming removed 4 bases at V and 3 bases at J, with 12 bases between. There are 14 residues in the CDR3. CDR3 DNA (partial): TGTGCCAGCAGTTCGGCGGGGGCTGAAGAGACC. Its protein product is CASSSAGAEET. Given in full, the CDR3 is CASSSAGAEETQYF.

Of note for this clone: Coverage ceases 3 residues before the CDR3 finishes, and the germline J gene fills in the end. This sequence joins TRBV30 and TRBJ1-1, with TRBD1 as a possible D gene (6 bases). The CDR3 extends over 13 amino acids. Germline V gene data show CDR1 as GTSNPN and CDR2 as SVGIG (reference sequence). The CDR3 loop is CAWSVAGAPGAFF. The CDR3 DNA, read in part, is TGTGCCTGGAGTGTCGCGGGGGCGCCGGGG.

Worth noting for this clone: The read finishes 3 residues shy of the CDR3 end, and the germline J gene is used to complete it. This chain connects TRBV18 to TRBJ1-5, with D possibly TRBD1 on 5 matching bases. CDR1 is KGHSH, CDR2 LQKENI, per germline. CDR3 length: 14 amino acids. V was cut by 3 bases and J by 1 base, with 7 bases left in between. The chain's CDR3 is CASSPGLSNQPQHF. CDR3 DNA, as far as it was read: TGTGCCAGCTCACCGGGGCTGAGCAATCAGCCC.

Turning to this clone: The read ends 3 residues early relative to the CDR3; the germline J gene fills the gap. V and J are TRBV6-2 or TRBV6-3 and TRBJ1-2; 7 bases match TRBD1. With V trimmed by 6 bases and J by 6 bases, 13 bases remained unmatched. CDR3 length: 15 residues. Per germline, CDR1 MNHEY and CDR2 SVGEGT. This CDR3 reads CASSLPGQSIDGYTF. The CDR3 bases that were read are TGTGCCAGCAGCCTGCCGGGACAGAGTATCGATGGC.

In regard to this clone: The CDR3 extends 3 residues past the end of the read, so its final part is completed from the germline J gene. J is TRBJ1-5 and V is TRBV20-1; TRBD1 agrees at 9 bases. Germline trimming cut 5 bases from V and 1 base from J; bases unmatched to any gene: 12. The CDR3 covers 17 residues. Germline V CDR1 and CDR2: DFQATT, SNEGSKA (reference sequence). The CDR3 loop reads CSAYTGGAVRSNQPQHF. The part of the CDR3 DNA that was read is TGCAGTGCTTATACAGGGGGCGCCGTTAGGAGCAATCAGCCC.

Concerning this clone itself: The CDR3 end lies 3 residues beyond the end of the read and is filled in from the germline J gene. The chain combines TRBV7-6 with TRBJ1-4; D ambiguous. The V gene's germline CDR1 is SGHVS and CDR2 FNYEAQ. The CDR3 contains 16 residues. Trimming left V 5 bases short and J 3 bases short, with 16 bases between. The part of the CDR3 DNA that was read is TGTGCCAGCAGCACTCACGCCGACGGGGCTAATGAAAAA. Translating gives CASSTHADGANEK. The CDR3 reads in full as CASSTHADGANEKLFF.

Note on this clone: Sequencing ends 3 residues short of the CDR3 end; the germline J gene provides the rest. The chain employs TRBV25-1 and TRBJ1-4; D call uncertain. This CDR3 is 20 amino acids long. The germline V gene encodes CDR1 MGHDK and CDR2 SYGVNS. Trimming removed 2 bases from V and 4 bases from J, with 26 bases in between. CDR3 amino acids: CASSEPAGEGGRQNNEKLFF. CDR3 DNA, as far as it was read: TGTGCCAGCAGTGAACCCGCGGGCGAGGGCGGCAGACAAAATAATGAAAAA.

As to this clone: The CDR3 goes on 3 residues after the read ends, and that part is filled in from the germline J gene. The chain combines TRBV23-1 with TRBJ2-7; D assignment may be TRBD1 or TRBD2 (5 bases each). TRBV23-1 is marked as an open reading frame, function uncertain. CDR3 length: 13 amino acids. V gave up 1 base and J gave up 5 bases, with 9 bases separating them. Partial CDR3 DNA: TGCGCCAGCAGTCAATTTAGAGGGGACGAG. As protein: CASSQFRGDE. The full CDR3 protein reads CASSQFRGDEQYF.

CDR3 DNA (partial): TGTGCCAGCAGGCTCGAAGACAGGGGGCCATACGAG. Amino acid sequence: CASRLEDRGPYE. The complete CDR3 reads CASRLEDRGPYEQYF. The V and J genes are TRBV6-2 or TRBV6-3 and TRBJ2-7; the match to TRBD1 covers 10 bases. Read sequence stops 3 residues before the CDR3 end, and the germline J gene provides the missing end. After removal of 6 bases from V and 4 bases from J, the junction contained 9 bases not matched to a gene. CDR1 is MNHEY, CDR2 SVGEGT, per germline. The CDR3 is made up of 15 amino acids.

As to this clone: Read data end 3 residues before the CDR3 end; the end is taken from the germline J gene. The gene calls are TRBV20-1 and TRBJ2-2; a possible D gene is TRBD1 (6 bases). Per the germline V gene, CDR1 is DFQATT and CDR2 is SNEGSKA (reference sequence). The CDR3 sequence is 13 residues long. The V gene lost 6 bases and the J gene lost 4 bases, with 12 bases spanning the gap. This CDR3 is CSARQDLTGELFF. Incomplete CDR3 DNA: TGCAGTGCGCGACAGGACCTCACCGGGGAG.

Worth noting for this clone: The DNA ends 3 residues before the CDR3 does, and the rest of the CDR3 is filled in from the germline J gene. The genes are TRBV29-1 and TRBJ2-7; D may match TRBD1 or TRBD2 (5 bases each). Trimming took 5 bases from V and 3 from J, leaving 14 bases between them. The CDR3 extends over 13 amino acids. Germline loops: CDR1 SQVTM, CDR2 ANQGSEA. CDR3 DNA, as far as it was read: TGCAGCGTTCAAGGGACCGGACTCTACGAG. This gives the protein CSVQGTGLYE. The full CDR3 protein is CSVQGTGLYEQYF.

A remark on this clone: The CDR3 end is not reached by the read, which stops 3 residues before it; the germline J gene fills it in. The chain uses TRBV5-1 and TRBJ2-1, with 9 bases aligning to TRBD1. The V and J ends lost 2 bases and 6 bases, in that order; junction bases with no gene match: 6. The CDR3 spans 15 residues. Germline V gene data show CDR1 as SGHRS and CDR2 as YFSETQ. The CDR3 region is CASSFSGQGGNEQFF. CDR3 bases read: TGCGCCAGCAGCTTTTCGGGACAGGGAGGCAATGAG.

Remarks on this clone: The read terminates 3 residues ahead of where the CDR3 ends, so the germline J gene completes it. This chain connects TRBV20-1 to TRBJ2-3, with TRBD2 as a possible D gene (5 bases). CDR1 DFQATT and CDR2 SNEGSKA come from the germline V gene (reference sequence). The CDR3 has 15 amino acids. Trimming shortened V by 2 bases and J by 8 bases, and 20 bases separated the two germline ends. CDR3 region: CSARHNRGGSLTQYF. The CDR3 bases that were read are TGCAGTGCTAGACACAACCGCGGCGGGTCGCTTACG.

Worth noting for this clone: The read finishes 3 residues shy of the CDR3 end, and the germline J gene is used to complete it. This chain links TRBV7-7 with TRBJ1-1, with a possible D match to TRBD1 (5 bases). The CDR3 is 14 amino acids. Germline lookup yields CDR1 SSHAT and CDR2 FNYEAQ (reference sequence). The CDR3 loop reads CASSLACREVGAFF. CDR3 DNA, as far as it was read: TGTGCCAGCAGCTTAGCTTGCAGGGAGGTCGGC.

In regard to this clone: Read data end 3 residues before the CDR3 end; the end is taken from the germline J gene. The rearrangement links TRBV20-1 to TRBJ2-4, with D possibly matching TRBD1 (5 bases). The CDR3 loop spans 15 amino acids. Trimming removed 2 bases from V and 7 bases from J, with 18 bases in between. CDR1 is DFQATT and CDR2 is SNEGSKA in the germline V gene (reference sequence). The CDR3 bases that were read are TGCAGTGCTAGAAGGGGCCAGCACCCAATTAACATT. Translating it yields CSARRGQHPINI. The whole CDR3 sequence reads CSARRGQHPINIQYF.

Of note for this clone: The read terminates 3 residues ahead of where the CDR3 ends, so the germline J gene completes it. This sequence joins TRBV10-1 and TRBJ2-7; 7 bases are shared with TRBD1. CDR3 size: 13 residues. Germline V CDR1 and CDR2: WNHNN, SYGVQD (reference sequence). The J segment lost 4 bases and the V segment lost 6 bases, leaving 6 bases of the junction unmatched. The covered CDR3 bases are TGCGCCAGCAGCCGGGACAGTTCGTACGAG. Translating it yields CASSRDSSYE. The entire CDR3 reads CASSRDSSYEQYF.

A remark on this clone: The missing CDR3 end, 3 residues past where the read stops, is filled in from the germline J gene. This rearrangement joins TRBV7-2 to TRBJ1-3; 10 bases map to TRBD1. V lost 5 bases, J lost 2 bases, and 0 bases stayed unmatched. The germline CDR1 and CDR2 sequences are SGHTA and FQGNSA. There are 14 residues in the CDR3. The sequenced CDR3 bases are TGTGCCAGCAGCGGGACAGGGGCTGGAAACACC. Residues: CASSGTGAGNT. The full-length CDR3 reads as CASSGTGAGNTIYF.

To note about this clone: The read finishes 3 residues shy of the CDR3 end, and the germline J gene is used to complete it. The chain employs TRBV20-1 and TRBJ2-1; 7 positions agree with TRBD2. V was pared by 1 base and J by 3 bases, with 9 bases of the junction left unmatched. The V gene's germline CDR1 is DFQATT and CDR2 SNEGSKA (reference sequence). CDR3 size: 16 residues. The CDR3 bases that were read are TGCAGTGCTAGAGTAAGGGAGCGGGGAAACTACAATGAG. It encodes CSARVRERGNYNE. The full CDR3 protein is CSARVRERGNYNEQFF.

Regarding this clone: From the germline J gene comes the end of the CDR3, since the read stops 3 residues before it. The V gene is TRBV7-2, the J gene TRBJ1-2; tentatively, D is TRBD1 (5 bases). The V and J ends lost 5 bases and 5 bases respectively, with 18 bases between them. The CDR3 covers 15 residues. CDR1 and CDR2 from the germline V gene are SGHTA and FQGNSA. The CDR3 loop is CASSPSRGVEYGYTF. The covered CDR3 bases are TGTGCCAGCAGCCCGTCTCGGGGGGTAGAATATGGC.

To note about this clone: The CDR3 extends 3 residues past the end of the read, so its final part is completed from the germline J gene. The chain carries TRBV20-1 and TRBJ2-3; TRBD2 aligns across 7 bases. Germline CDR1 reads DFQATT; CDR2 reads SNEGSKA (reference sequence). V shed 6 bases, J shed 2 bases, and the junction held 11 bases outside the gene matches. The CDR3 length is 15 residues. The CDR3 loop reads CSAGRLATPTDTQYF. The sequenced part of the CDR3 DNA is TGCAGTGCGGGAAGACTAGCCACTCCCACAGATACG.

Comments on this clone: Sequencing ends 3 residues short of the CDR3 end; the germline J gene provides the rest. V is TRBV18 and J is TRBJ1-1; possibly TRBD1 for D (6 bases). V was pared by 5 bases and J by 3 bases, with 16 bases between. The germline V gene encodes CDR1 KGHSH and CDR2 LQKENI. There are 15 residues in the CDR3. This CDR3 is CASSRGIKGDTEAFF. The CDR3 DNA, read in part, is TGTGCCAGCTCAAGGGGGATCAAGGGGGACACTGAA.

The CDR3 loop reads CSAIAGGPNGELFF. The sequenced CDR3 bases are TGCAGTGCTATAGCAGGGGGGCCGAACGGGGAG. The V call is TRBV20-1, the J call TRBJ2-2; perhaps TRBD1 as D (7 bases). Read sequence stops 3 residues before the CDR3 end, and the germline J gene provides the missing end. Germline V gene lookup returns CDR1 DFQATT and CDR2 SNEGSKA (reference sequence). The V end lost 4 bases, the J end lost 7 bases, and 16 bases lay between the germline ends. The CDR3 is made up of 14 amino acids.

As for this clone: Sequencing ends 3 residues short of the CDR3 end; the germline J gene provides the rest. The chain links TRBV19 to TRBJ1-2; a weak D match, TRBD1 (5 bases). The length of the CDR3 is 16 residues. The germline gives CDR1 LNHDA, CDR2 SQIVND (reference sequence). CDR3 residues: CASSRSAGRPTDTYTF. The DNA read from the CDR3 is TGTGCCAGTAGTAGATCGGCGGGGCGCCCCACAGATACC.

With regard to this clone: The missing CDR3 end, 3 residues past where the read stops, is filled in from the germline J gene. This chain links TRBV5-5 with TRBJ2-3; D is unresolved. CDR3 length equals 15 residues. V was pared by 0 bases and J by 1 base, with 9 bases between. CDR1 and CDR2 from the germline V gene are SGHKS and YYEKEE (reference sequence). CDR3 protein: CASSLDTRGTDTQYF. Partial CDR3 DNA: TGTGCCAGCAGCTTGGATACAAGGGGCACAGATACG.

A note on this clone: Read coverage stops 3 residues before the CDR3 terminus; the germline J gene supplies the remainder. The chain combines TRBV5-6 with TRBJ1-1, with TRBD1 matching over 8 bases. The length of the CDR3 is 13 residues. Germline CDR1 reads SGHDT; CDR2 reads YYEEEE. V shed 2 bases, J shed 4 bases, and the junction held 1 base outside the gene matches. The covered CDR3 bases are TGTGCCAGCAGCTTCGGACAGGGCACTGAA. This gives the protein CASSFGQGTE. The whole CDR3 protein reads CASSFGQGTEAFF.

CDR3 protein: CASSLQADEIWYQETQYF. The part of the CDR3 DNA that was read is TGCGCCAGCAGCTTGCAGGCAGACGAGATCTGGTACCAAGAGACC. V usage is TRBV5-1 and J usage is TRBJ2-5; no definite D call. Sequencing ends 3 residues short of the CDR3 end; the germline J gene provides the rest. The CDR3 covers 18 residues. V lost 1 base and J 0 bases, leaving 19 bases between the germline ends. CDR1 is SGHRS, CDR2 YFSETQ, per germline. The full variable domain, in which reference TRBV5-1 and TRBJ2-5 provide the parts outside the CDR3, is KAGVTQTPRYLIKTRGQQVTLSCSPISGHRSVSWYQQTPGQGLQFLFEYFSETQRNKGNFPGRFSGRQFSNSRSEMNVSTLELGDSALYLCASSLQADEIWYQETQYFGPGTRLLVL.

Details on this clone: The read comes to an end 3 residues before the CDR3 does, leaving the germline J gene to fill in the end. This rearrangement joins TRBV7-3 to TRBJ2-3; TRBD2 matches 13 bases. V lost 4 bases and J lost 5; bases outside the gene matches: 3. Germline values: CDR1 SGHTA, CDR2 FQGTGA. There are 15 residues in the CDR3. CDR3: CASSYTSGGEDTQYF. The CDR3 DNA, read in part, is TGTGCCAGCAGCTACACTAGCGGGGGGGAAGATACG.

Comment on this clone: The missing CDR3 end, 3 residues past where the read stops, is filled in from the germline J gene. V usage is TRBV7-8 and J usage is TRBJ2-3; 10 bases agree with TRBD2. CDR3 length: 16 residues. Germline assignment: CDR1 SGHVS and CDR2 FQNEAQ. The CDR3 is CASSSSSGGGLETQYF. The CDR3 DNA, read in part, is TGTGCCAGCAGCTCGTCGAGCGGGGGGGGTTTGGAGACG.

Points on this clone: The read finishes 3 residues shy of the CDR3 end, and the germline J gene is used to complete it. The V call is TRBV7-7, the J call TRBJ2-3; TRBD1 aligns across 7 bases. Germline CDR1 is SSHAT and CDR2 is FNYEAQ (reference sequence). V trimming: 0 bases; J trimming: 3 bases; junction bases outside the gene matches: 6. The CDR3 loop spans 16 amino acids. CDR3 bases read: TGTGCCAGCAGCTTAGCAAGGACAGGCGGGACAGATACG. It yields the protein CASSLARTGGTDT. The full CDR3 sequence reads CASSLARTGGTDTQYF. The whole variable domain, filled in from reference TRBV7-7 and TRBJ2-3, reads GAGVSQSPRYKVTKRGQDVTLRCDPISSHATLYWYQQALGQGPEFLTYFNYEAQPDKSGLPSDRFSAERPEGSISTLTIQRTEQRDSAMYRCASSLARTGGTDTQYFGPGTRLTVL.